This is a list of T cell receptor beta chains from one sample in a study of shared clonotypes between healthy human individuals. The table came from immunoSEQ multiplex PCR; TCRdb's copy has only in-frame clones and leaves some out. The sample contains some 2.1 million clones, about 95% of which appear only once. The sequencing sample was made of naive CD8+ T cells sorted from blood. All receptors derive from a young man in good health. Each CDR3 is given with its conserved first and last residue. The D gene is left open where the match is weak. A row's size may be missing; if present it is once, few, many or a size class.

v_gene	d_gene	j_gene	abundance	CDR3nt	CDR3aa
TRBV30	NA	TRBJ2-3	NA	TGTGCCTGGAGTGTAGCGACCAACACAGATACGCAGTATTTT	CAWSVATNTDTQYF
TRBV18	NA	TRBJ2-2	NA	TGTGCCAGCTCACCGGCAGGCGCCGGGGAGCTGTTTTTT	CASSPAGAGELFF
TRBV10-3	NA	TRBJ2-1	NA	TGTGCCATCAGTAGCCTTGGGGAGGAGCAGTTCTTC	CAISSLGEEQFF
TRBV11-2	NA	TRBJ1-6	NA	TGTGCCAGCAGCTTAGAAACAGGAAATTCACCCCTCCACTTT	CASSLETGNSPLHF
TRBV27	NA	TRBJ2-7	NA	TGTGCCAGCAGTTTAGCCCGGGACAACTCCTACGAGCAGTACTTC	CASSLARDNSYEQYF
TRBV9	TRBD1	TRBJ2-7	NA	TGTGCCAGCAGCGAATTCGGGACAGGTCCTTCGGAGCAGTACTTC	CASSEFGTGPSEQYF
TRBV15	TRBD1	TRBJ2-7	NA	TGTGCCACCAGCATTGGGACAGGGAGCTCCTACGAGCAGTACTTC	CATSIGTGSSYEQYF
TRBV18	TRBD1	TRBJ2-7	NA	TGTGCCAGCTCACCTCCCACAGGGGCCCCGGAGACCTACGAGCAGTACTTC	CASSPPTGAPETYEQYF
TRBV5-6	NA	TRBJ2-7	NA	TGTGCCAGCAGCCCCGGACCCATCTACGAGCAGTACTTC	CASSPGPIYEQYF
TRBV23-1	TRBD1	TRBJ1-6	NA	TGCGCCAGCAGTACAGGACAGGGTGGTTCACCCCTCCACTTT	CASSTGQGGSPLHF
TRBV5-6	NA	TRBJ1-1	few	TGTGCCAGCAGCTTCGGGAACACTGAAGCTTTCTTT	CASSFGNTEAFF
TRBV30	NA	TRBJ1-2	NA	TGTGCCTGGACCCCGGACAGCCCCTCGGGCTATGGCTACACCTTC	CAWTPDSPSGYGYTF
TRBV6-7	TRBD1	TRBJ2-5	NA	TGTGCCAGCAATCGAAACCCGGGACAGGGAGAGACCCAGTACTTC	CASNRNPGQGETQYF
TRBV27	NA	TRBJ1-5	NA	TGTGCCAGCAGTTTAATGGGTAGCAATCAGCCCCAGCATTTT	CASSLMGSNQPQHF
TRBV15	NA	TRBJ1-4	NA	TGTGCCACCAGCAGGGGGGATTTGGAAAAACTGTTTTTT	CATSRGDLEKLFF
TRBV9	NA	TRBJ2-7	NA	TGTGCCAGCAGCCCTGGGATTGGGAAGGGTGAGCAGTACTTC	CASSPGIGKGEQYF
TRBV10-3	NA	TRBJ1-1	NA	TGTGCCATCAGTGAGTCGTTGAACACTGAAGCTTTCTTT	CAISESLNTEAFF
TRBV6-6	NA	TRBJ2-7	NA	TGTGCCAGCAGTTACGGTACGGTGGACGAGCAGTACTTC	CASSYGTVDEQYF
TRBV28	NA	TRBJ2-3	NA	TGTGCCAGCAGTTTGGGTCTCATCGCCGGCTGGGGGCCTACAGATACGCAGTATTTT	CASSLGLIAGWGPTDTQYF
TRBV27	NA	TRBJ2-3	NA	TGTGCCAGCAGTTTATCCGACCTGACTGCCCTGACAGATACGCAGTATTTT	CASSLSDLTALTDTQYF
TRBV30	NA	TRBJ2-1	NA	TGTGCCTGGAACCCCCTGCCTTTGGGCAATGAGCAGTTCTTC	CAWNPLPLGNEQFF
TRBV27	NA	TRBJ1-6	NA	TGTGCCAGCAGTTACCCAAATTCACCCCTCCACTTT	CASSYPNSPLHF
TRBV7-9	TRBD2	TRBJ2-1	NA	TGTGCCAGCAGCCCAGCTGGACTAGCAGATGAGCAGTTCTTC	CASSPAGLADEQFF
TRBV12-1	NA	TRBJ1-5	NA	TGTGCCAGCAGCTTTGCTCCGGGGTTAGAACCTGGGAATCAGCCCCAGCATTTT	CASSFAPGLEPGNQPQHF
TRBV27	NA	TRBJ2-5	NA	TGTGCCAGCAGTTTGGTTGGGGCGGAAGAGACCCAGTACTTC	CASSLVGAEETQYF
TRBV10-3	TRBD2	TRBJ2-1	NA	TGTGCCATCACCGCTGCTCTAGCGGGAGGGAACAATGAGCAGTTCTTC	CAITAALAGGNNEQFF
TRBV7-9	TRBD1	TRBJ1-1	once	TGTGCCAGCAGCTTAGTAGTCCTCGGGACAGGGACCCACACTGAAGCTTTCTTT	CASSLVVLGTGTHTEAFF
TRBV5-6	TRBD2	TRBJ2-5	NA	TGTGCCAGCAGCTTGGAACTAGCGGGGGGTGAGACCCAGTACTTC	CASSLELAGGETQYF
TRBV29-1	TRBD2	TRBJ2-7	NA	TGCAGCGTTGGACTAGCGGCCGCCTACGAGCAGTACTTC	CSVGLAAAYEQYF